This T cell receptor (beta chain) was obtained from a study of T cells in localized non-small cell lung cancer. Libraries were prepared by immunoSEQ multiplex PCR; TCRdb keeps only in-frame clonotypes and omits some of them. Among 10,000 to 12,000 clones listed, under 55% were seen once. Note on this clone: Its antigen remains unknown.

Findings and limits, study-wide: Median detection of top 100 tumor clones in adjacent lung was 55 to 60 clones. Longer overall survival accompanied higher blood T cell density. The study sequenced only one region of the tumor. As a result, intratumor heterogeneity could not be excluded and remains possible. Tumor trailed uninvolved adjacent lung in T cell clonality, which peaked there.

Germline values: CDR1 GTSNPN, CDR2 SVGIG (reference sequence). The V gene lost 2 bases and the J gene lost 7 bases, with 12 bases spanning the gap. This CDR3 spans 12 amino acids. The TCR sequence derives from a woman aged 35 to 75 with stage II squamous cell lung carcinoma. The specimen comprised lymph node tissue, sampled before any cancer treatment. The rearrangement links TRBV30 to TRBJ2-7; D remains ambiguous. Here the CDR3 DNA reads TGTGCCTGGAGTCCCCCCCATCGGGAGCAGTACTTC. Protein product: CAWSPPHREQYF.